The source of this T cell receptor beta chain is a study of blood T cell repertoires in COVID-19. V lost 9 bases to trimming and J lost 3 bases, with 24 bases between them. The CDR3 spans 17 residues. Germline CDR1 and CDR2: LNHDA and SQIVND (reference sequence). Clinical histories supplied by participants themselves formed the basis of cohort assignment. Per the authors' pipeline: The authors estimated nucleated cell counts from reference gene primer amplification. The method was immunoSEQ multiplex PCR; TCRdb's version includes in-frame clones alone and lacks a portion of them. V, J and clone size derive from that table, while D and trimming were established from the DNA sequence. The sample lists 250,000 to 350,000 clones; roughly 87% were seen once.

This clonotype was obtained from a woman between 18 and 29 years old who had recovered from COVID-19. The J gene is TRBJ2-1, the V gene TRBV19; TRBD2 might be the D (6 bases). Sequenced material: PBMCs or T cells enriched from blood (not recorded which). For the CDR3, the DNA is TGTGCCAGCCAATCACAAAAATACGGGGGACGCTACAATGAGCAGTTCTTC. This sequence encodes CASQSQKYGGRYNEQFF. Filled out from reference TRBV19 and TRBJ2-1, the complete variable domain reads DGGITQSPKYLFRKEGQNVTLSCEQNLNHDAMYWYRQDPGQGLRLIYYSQIVNDFQKGDIAEGYSVSREKKESFPLTVTSAQKNPTAFYLCASQSQKYGGRYNEQFFGPGTRLTVL.